A selection of T cell receptor beta chains follows, all from one sample in a study of CD8+ T cells in alopecia areata. Some clones are missing from TCRdb's copy, which holds only in-frame ones; the method was immunoSEQ multiplex PCR. The data contain over 150,000 clones, about 60% of them seen just once; the ten biggest clones take up 13% to 15%. The starting material was CD4+ T cells sorted from blood, obtained at week 24, from a patient treated with tofacitinib. These receptors were taken from a human donor with alopecia areata. Each CDR3 is given with its conserved first and last residue. The D gene is left open where the match is weak. Clone size is stated in some rows and not others, as once, few, many or a class when expanded.

V gene	D gene	clone size	J gene	CDR3 DNA	CDR3 protein
TRBV19	.	.	TRBJ1-1	TGTGCCAGTAGAAACAGGGTGAATACTGAAGCTTTCTTT	CASRNRVNTEAFF
TRBV5-1	.	.	TRBJ2-3	TGCGCCAGCAGCTTGGATATTGGGCGGGGTACAGATACGCAGTATTTT	CASSLDIGRGTDTQYF
TRBV7-2	.	.	TRBJ1-2	TGTGCCAGCAGCCCCCCGCCTGGACAGCGCAACTATGGCTACACCTTC	CASSPPPGQRNYGYTF
TRBV28	TRBD1	few	TRBJ1-1	TGTGCCAGCAGTTCCCTTACCGGGACAGCAATCCATAGCAGGACTGAAGCTTTCTTT	CASSSLTGTAIHSRTEAFF
TRBV18	TRBD1	.	TRBJ2-5	TGTGCCAGCTCACCACCGGCAGGGGGCCCAGAGACCCAGTACTTC	CASSPPAGGPETQYF
TRBV15	.	few	TRBJ2-7	TGTGCCACCAGCAGAGAAATTCCCGGCGTTAGGGTCTTC	CATSREIPGVRVF
TRBV6-5	TRBD1	.	TRBJ1-2	TGTGCCAGCAGTTACCGAGCGAAACAGGGGGGCTACACCTTC	CASSYRAKQGGYTF
TRBV30	.	.	TRBJ1-6	TGTGCCTGGGAGCGCGGGGGCGGTTCACCCCTCCACTTT	CAWERGGGSPLHF
TRBV29-1	.	.	TRBJ2-3	TGCAGCGTTGGACCAGGGTCCACGCAGTATTTT	CSVGPGSTQYF
TRBV23-1	.	few	TRBJ1-6	TGCGCCAGCAGTCAGGACAACAGAGGGACACCCCTCCACTTT	CASSQDNRGTPLHF
TRBV4-1	.	.	TRBJ1-4	TGCGCCAGCAGCCAAGATCTTCGGGTTGCGGGAACTAATGAAAAACTGTTTTTT	CASSQDLRVAGTNEKLFF
TRBV29-1	TRBD1	.	TRBJ1-2	TGCAGCGCCCGTAAGGGGGCCTATGGCTACACCTTC	CSARKGAYGYTF
TRBV14	.	once	TRBJ2-7	TGTGCCAGCAGCCAAGTTATATACGAGCAGTACTTC	CASSQVIYEQYF
TRBV11-1	.	.	TRBJ2-3	TGTGCCAGCAGCCACCGGACTTCGGCAGCAGATACGCAGTATTTT	CASSHRTSAADTQYF
TRBV6-6	.	.	TRBJ1-1	TGTGCCACCCAGGTACAAGGGGTTACTGAAGCTTTCTTT	CATQVQGVTEAFF
TRBV10-3	.	.	TRBJ1-1	TGTGCCATCACCGCCGAATACAACACTGAAGCTTTCTTT	CAITAEYNTEAFF
TRBV27	TRBD1	.	TRBJ1-1	TGTGCCAGCAGTTACGACAGGGAGAACACTGAAGCTTTCTTT	CASSYDRENTEAFF
TRBV10-3	.	.	TRBJ2-6	TGTGCCATCAGTGTTAGCTACTCTGGGGCCAACGTCCTGACTTTC	CAISVSYSGANVLTF
TRBV10-3	TRBD1	.	TRBJ1-6	TGTGCCATCAGAAGGGGACAGGGTGATTCACCCCTCCACTTT	CAIRRGQGDSPLHF
TRBV21-1	.	few	TRBJ2-1	TGTGCCAGCAGCCCCGGGCGGCGGGACAGAGCCTACAATGAGCAGTTCTTC	CASSPGRRDRAYNEQFF
TRBV29-1	.	.	TRBJ1-1	TGCAGCGTTGAACGCAGGGCCAACACTGAAGCTTTCTTT	CSVERRANTEAFF
TRBV29-1	.	.	TRBJ2-7	TGCAGCGTTGAGGCAGGGGTCGCCTACGAGCAGTACTTC	CSVEAGVAYEQYF
TRBV2	.	few	TRBJ2-6	TGTGCCAGCAGGGCCCGGGACACCTATTCTGGGGCCAACGTCCTGACTTTC	CASRARDTYSGANVLTF
TRBV30	.	.	TRBJ1-1	TGTGCCTGGAGTGTGGGCTCCATGAACACTGAAGCTTTCTTT	CAWSVGSMNTEAFF
TRBV11-3	.	few	TRBJ1-1	TGTGCCAGCAGCTTCAGGACTGAAGCTTTCTTT	CASSFRTEAFF
TRBV29-1	TRBD2	.	TRBJ2-5	TGCAGCGTTTCGGGACGGGGGGACCCCCGGGAGACCCAGTACTTC	CSVSGRGDPRETQYF
TRBV6-5	TRBD1	.	TRBJ2-7	TGTGCCAGCAGTTTGGGACAGGGGACCCACGAGCAGTACTTC	CASSLGQGTHEQYF